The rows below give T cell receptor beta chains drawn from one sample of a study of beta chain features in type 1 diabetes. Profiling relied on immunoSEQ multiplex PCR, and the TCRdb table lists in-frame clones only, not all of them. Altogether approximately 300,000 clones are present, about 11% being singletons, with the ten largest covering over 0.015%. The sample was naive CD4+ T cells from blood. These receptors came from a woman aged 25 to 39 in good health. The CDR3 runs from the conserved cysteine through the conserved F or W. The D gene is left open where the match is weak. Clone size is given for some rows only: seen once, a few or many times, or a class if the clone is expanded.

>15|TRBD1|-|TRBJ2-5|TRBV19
TGTGCCAGTAGTATTAGGACAGGGGTCCAAGAGACCCAGTACTTC
CASSIRTGVQETQYF
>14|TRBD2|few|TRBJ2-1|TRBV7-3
TGTGCCAGCAGTCCCTCGACTAGCAGGAATGAGCAGTTCTTC
CASSPSTSRNEQFF
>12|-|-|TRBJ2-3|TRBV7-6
TGTGCCAGCAGCCTGCGATCAGATACGCAGTATTTT
CASSLRSDTQYF
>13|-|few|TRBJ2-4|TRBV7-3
TGTGCCAGCAGCCCGTCCGCCAAAAACATTCAGTACTTC
CASSPSAKNIQYF
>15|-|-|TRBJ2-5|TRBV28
TGTGCCAGCGTCCCGGCGGGTACGGTGGGAGAGACCCAGTACTTC
CASVPAGTVGETQYF
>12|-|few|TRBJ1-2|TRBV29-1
TGCAGCCTCTCACAGGGAAACTATGGCTACACCTTC
CSLSQGNYGYTF
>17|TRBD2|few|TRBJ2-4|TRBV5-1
TGCGCCAGCAGCCCCCCTGAGACTAGCAGAGCCAAAAACATTCAGTACTTC
CASSPPETSRAKNIQYF
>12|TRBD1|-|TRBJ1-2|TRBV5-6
TGTGCCAGCAACCTCAACAGGGGTGGCTACACCTTC
CASNLNRGGYTF
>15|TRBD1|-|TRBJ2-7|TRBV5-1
TGCGCCAGCAGTTACAGGGGCCTCTCGGCCTACGAGCAGTACTTC
CASSYRGLSAYEQYF
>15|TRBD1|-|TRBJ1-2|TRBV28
TGTGCCAGCAGTTTAAGACAGGGGGGGATCTATGGCTACACCTTC
CASSLRQGGIYGYTF
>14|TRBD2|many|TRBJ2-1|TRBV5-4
TGTGCCAGCAGGGGACTAGCGGACTACAATGAGCAGTTCTTC
CASRGLADYNEQFF
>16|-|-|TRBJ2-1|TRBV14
TGTGCCAGCAGCCACCTTAGGAGTTGGGAGTACAATGAGCAGTTCTTC
CASSHLRSWEYNEQFF
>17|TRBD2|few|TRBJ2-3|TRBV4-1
TGCGCCAGCAGCCAAGATGGGACGGGAGGGCCCACAGATACGCAGTATTTT
CASSQDGTGGPTDTQYF
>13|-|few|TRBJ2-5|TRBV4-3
TGCGCCAGCAGCCCCGGGGTGGGTCGGACCCAGTACTTC
CASSPGVGRTQYF
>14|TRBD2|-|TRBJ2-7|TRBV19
TGTGCCAGTAGTATTGGCGGGAGCTCCTACGAGCAGTACTTC
CASSIGGSSYEQYF
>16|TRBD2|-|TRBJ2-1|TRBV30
TGTGCCTGGAGTGGGGTCGGGGCTAGCGGGAACAATGGGCAGTTCTTC
CAWSGVGASGNNGQFF
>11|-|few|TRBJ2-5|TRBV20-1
TGCAGTGCTCCGTACCAAGAGACCCAGTACTTC
CSAPYQETQYF
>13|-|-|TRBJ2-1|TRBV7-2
TGTGCCAGCAGCCTAACAGGGATCAATGAGCAGTTCTTC
CASSLTGINEQFF
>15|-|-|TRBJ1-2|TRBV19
TGTGCCAGTAGTCCCGGGAGAGGGGACGGGTATGGCTACACCTTC
CASSPGRGDGYGYTF
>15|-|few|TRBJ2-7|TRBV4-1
TGCGCCAGCAGCCAAATGCATGGGAGCTCCTACGAGCAGTACTTC
CASSQMHGSSYEQYF
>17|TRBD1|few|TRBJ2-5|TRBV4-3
TGCGCCAGCAGCACAGAGCCCGGGACAGGGGTTTCAGAGACCCAGTACTTC
CASSTEPGTGVSETQYF
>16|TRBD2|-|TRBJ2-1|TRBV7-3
TGTGCCAGCAGCTTATTCGCGGGAGTAGACTACAATGAGCAGTTCTTC
CASSLFAGVDYNEQFF
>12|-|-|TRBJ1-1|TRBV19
TGTGCCAGTAGTATATCCAGGTTTCGAGCTTTCTTT
CASSISRFRAFF
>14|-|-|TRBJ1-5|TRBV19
TGTGCCAGTAGTCCTGGACAGTTGGGTCAGCCCCAGCATTTT
CASSPGQLGQPQHF
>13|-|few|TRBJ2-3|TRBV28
TGTGCCAGCAGTGGGCGGGCGACAGATACGCAGTATTTT
CASSGRATDTQYF
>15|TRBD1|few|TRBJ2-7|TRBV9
TGTGCCAGCAGCGCTCGGACAGGGAGCTCCTACGAGCAGTACTTC
CASSARTGSSYEQYF
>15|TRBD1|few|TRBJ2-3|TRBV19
TGTGCCAGTAGTACCCGACAGGGGACCACAGATACGCAGTATTTT
CASSTRQGTTDTQYF
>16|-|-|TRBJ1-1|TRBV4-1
TGCGCCAGCAGCCAAGATTTTGTAGGGAGGCACACTGAAGCTTTCTTT
CASSQDFVGRHTEAFF
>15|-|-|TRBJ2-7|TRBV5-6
TGTGCCAGCAGCTTGGGCTTTGAGCTTCTCTCCGAGCAGTACTTC
CASSLGFELLSEQYF
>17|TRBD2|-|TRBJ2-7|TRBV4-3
TGCGCCAGCAGCCAAGTCGGGTCTAGCGGGGCCTCCTACGAGCAGTACTTC
CASSQVGSSGASYEQYF
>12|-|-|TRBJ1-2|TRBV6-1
TGTGCCAGCAGTGAAGCCGGGTATGGCTACACCTTC
CASSEAGYGYTF
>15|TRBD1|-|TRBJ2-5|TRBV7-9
TGTGCCAGCAGCTTAGGACAGGGTCAGGAAGAGACCCAGTACTTC
CASSLGQGQEETQYF
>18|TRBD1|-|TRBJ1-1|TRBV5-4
TGTGCCAGCAGCTTGGATGGGACAGCAATCAAACTGAACACTGAAGCTTTCTTT
CASSLDGTAIKLNTEAFF
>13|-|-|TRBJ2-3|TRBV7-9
TGTGCCAGCAGCTTAGGGGAGTTGGATACGCAGTATTTT
CASSLGELDTQYF
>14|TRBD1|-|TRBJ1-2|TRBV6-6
TGTGCCAGCAACCTAGGACAGGGCGCCTATGGCTACACCTTC
CASNLGQGAYGYTF
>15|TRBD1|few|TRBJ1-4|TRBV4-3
TGCGCCAGCAGCCAGTCCCTAGACAGGGTTGAAAAACTGTTTTTT
CASSQSLDRVEKLFF
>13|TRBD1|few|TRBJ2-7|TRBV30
TGTGCCTGGAGTGGTGGGACAGACTACGAGCAGTACTTC
CAWSGGTDYEQYF
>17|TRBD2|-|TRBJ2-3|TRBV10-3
TGTGCCATCCTTGGTCCGGGAGGGCCCGGTGGCACAGATACGCAGTATTTT
CAILGPGGPGGTDTQYF
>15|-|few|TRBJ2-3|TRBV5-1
TGCGCCAGCAGCTTGACCGGAGAGAGCACAGATACGCAGTATTTT
CASSLTGESTDTQYF
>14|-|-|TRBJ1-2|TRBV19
TGTGCCAGTAGACCAACCCAGGACAGACATGGCTACACCTTC
CASRPTQDRHGYTF
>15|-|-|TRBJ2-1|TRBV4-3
TGCGCCAGCAGACCCAACAGGGTTGGGTACAATGAGCAGTTCTTC
CASRPNRVGYNEQFF
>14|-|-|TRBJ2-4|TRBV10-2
TGCGCCAGCAGTGAGACAGGGACCAAAAACATTCAGTACTTC
CASSETGTKNIQYF
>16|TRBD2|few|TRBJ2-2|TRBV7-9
TGTGCCAGCAGCGCCCGGACTAGCGGGAGTGGCGGGGAGCTGTTTTTT
CASSARTSGSGGELFF
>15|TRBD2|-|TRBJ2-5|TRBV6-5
TGTGCCAGCGGTACGACTAGCGGGAGTTCTGAGACCCAGTACTTC
CASGTTSGSSETQYF
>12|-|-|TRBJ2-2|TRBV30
TGTGCCTGGGGTCGGGGCACCGGGGAGCTGTTTTTT
CAWGRGTGELFF
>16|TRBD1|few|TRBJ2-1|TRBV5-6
TGTGCCAGCAGCTTGGGAGGGACAGGTTTAAACGAATGGCAGTTCTTC
CASSLGGTGLNEWQFF
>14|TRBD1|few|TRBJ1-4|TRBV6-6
TGTGCCAGCACCCTTGACAGGGGGCCTGAAAAACTGTTTTTT
CASTLDRGPEKLFF
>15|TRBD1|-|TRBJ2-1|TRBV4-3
TGCGCCAGCAGCCAGGACCGGGACAGGGAGTCTAGCCAGTTCTTC
CASSQDRDRESSQFF
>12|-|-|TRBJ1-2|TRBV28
TGTGCCAGCAGTGTGAGGGAACCAGGCTACACCTTC
CASSVREPGYTF
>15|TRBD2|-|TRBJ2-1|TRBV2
TGTGCCAGCAGGGGGACTAGCGGCTCCTACAATGAGCAGTTCTTC
CASRGTSGSYNEQFF
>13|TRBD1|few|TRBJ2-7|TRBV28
TGTGCCAGCAGTATAACAGGGGGCCACGAGCAGTACTTC
CASSITGGHEQYF
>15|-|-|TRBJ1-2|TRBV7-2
TGTGCCAGCAGCTTAGGTTTCGGGCCGGGGGATGGCTACACCTTC
CASSLGFGPGDGYTF
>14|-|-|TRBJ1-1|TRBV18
TGTGCCAGCTCACCGATGGCCGAGAACACTGAAGCTTTCTTT
CASSPMAENTEAFF